The source of this T cell receptor beta chain is a study of T cells in Graves' hyperthyroidism and ophthalmopathy (dated by TCRdb to between 2018 and 2021). In terms of the full investigation: To identify TCR V-J signatures that set the groups apart, the researchers used a discovery cohort of 90 to 100 patients, made up of 43 with Graves' ophthalmopathy and some 56 with stable Graves' hyperthyroidism. An independent validation cohort of around 19 hyperthyroidism patients and 17 patients who later progressed to ophthalmopathy tested prospective prediction of ophthalmopathy. The 100 or so discovery patients were divided at random into training and test sets in a 7:3 ratio. Thyroid tissue and blood T-cell repertoires from more than 5 Graves' hyperthyroidism patients were also compared in the study. After blood sampling, hyperthyroidism patients were treated with methimazole at a starting dose of 30 mg daily, and ophthalmopathy patients were treated with high-dose intravenous methylprednisolone. The paper describes TCR Vbeta CDR3 sequencing of fewer than 150 peripheral blood samples, made up of roughly 45 ophthalmopathy patients, roughly 80 hyperthyroidism patients and roughly 17 progressor patients. Study-wide conclusions, independent of this receptor: During validation, the model predicted progression to ophthalmopathy a median of around 7 months ahead of onset, with around 71% sensitivity and roughly 72% specificity. Ophthalmopathy was separated from stable hyperthyroidism by a 13 V-J signature model, with about 88% sensitivity and about 81% specificity obtained in cross-validation and 80%/75% obtained in testing. Sample size was not statistically predetermined, and investigators were not blinded to group allocation. Most expanded thyroid clonotypes (frequency above 0.001) were also detected in blood, a finding suggesting that blood repertoires may reflect thyroid immune responses.

Comment on this clonotype: This clone's antigen is unknown. Base qualities were left out, and no much larger clone turns up one base away.

Amplification of TCR beta CDR3 regions was carried out from RNA transcripts. The TCR CDR3 was subjected to a first round of RT-PCR using the HTBI primer set and the Qiagen OneStep RT-PCR kit. Libraries were constructed in a second round of multiplex PCR, after which size selection and purification were performed. Paired-end sequencing of the libraries was performed with 100 bp reads on an Illumina HiSeq2000. The original pipeline was this. SOAPnuke was used to process the raw data, removing reads that contained adapters or uncalled bases, had a mean Phred below 15, or lacked an exact match to the constant primer or identifier. COPE v1.2.5 was used to merge high-quality paired reads, and clonotypes were defined as unique nucleotide sequences. Clonotypes were aligned to IMGT TRBV, TRBD and TRBJ reference segments using MiTCR v1.1. The analysis was restricted to V-J combinations with a frequency above 0.0001, which together covered 99.2% of the repertoires. A TCS score was defined as the ratio between F50 (clonal expansion) and ExV (chaos), using BLOSUM62-based TCRdist between CDR3 peptides within each V-J. Welch's t-statistics and random forest reduced just over 500 V-J features to 10 to 15, which were used in a naive Bayes classifier (R e1071). The Morisita-Horn index was used to measure how similar the thyroid and blood repertoires were. TCRdb ran its own pipeline on the public reads, namely fastp trimming at Q25 and MiXCR clone calling, and kept in-frame beta chains. Identical CDR3 protein sequences are pooled into one entry, listed with their most common genes and DNA. The V and J calls and clone size come from TCRdb's table, not from the authors' own analysis. This sample has around 660,000 distinct CDR3 sequences in its table, and about 45% of those were observed once. The ten largest clones add up to roughly 6.5% of the sample.

Patients with uncontrolled infections, other autoimmune diseases, pregnancy or lactation were excluded. Diagnoses relied on clinical symptoms, serum thyroxine and TRAb, thyroid ultrasound and orbital computed tomography. Total RNA was extracted using Trizol reagent, and RNA quality was assessed on an Agilent 2100 Bioanalyzer. The sequenced sample consisted of peripheral blood or thyroid tissue (not recorded which). This TCR came from an adult man with Graves' disease, either hyperthyroidism or ophthalmopathy (not recorded which).

CDR3 sequence: CASSFPGPGANVLTF. The DNA reads TGTGCCAGCAGTTTCCCGGGTCCTGGGGCCAACGTCCTGACTTTC. The sequence joins TRBV12-3 or TRBV12-4 to TRBJ2-6; the D gene remains uncertain. The junction shows trimming of 3 bases on V and 2 bases on J, plus 8 bases between the germline ends. The CDR3 holds 15 amino acids from the cysteine to the phenylalanine. Only the CDR3 region is kept as DNA, spanning 45 bases read in frame from base 1.